These 32 T cell receptor beta chains were all obtained from the same sample, sequenced in a study of regulatory T cells in long-lasting Graves disease. Arm-PCR of CDR3 regions with iRepertoire HTBI primers generated TCR beta libraries. TCRdb re-derived calls from the multiplex PCR reads in MiXCR, one entry per CDR3 protein. The data contain 400,000 to 500,000 distinct CDR3 sequences, roughly 15% of them singletons. Described time point: newly diagnosed GD, antithyroid drugs for less than 3 months. PBMCs were the source of the RNA used for TCR sequencing. The sample was also linked to a second study, of T cells in Graves' hyperthyroidism and ophthalmopathy.

The input for sequencing was peripheral blood mononuclear cells (PBMCs), taken at new diagnosis, from a patient treated with antithyroid drugs. The source is a woman between 18 and 29 years old with Graves disease.

On this clonotype: This may come from a read error, since a much larger clone is one base off. The chain has TRBV20-1 and TRBJ1-2; D is possibly TRBD1 (6 bases). The CDR3 sequence is 15 residues long. Germline V lookup: CDR1 DFQATT, CDR2 SNEGSKA (reference sequence). In DNA, the CDR3 is TGCGGTGCTAGAGATATGGCCGGGGGCGTGTATGGCTACACCTTC. It encodes CGARDMAGGVYGYTF.

The chain joins TRBV24-1 to TRBJ1-2; D unclear. This CDR3 has 14 residues. The V and J ends lost 6 bases and 2 bases respectively, with 12 bases between them. The germline V gene encodes CDR1 KGHDR and CDR2 SFDVKD. The CDR3 is CATSIEPGNYGYTF. The CDR3 nucleotides read TGTGCCACCAGTATCGAGCCTGGAAACTATGGCTACACCTTC.

There are many counts of this clonotype. The chain recombines TRBV7-9 with TRBJ2-7, with 8 positions matching TRBD1. Losses at the gene ends were 4 bases for V and 3 bases for J; bases not matched to a gene: 17. Germline V gene sequence: CDR1 SEHNR, CDR2 FQNEAQ (reference sequence). The CDR3 runs 18 residues. DNA of the CDR3: TGTGCCAGCAGCTCCGCCGGGACAGGAAAACCCCTGGACTACGAGCAGTACTTC. Translated: CASSSAGTGKPLDYEQYF.

The rearrangement links TRBV14 to TRBJ1-6, with no clear D. The germline V and J ends were trimmed by 4 bases and 11 bases, with 12 bases remaining between them. Germline CDR1 SGHDN, CDR2 FVKESK. The CDR3 length is 13 residues. For the CDR3, the DNA is TGTGCCAGCAGCCCCCTAGGGTCGGCACCCCTCCACTTT. It codes for CASSPLGSAPLHF.

Many counts were recorded for this clonotype. The J gene is TRBJ2-1, the V gene TRBV20-1, with 11 bases aligning to TRBD2. Per the germline V gene, CDR1 is DFQATT and CDR2 is SNEGSKA (reference sequence). The CDR3 spans 17 residues. V lost 0 bases, J lost 3 bases, and 7 bases stayed unmatched. CDR3 sequence reads: CSARDLWGLADYNEQFF. CDR3 sequence (DNA): TGCAGTGCTAGAGATCTCTGGGGACTAGCGGACTACAATGAGCAGTTCTTC.

Note on this clonotype: A far larger clone is just one base off, so this is likely a read error. V is TRBV12-3 or TRBV12-4 and J is TRBJ2-7; tentatively, D is TRBD1 (5 bases). This CDR3 contains 13 residues. V lost 10 bases and J lost 7, with 20 bases in between. CDR3 region: CATADRPYNEQYF. CDR3 bases: TGTGCCACCGCTGACAGACCCTACAATGAGCAGTACTTC.

This clonotype was found many times. The chain has TRBV2 and TRBJ1-1; 8 nucleotides match TRBD1. Trimming took 8 bases from V and 5 from J; bases not matched to a gene: 13. Germline values: CDR1 SNHLY, CDR2 FYNNEI. CDR3 length equals 15 residues. The CDR3 sequence is CASGILQGARTEAFF. CDR3 sequence (DNA): TGTGCCAGCGGGATACTTCAGGGGGCTCGGACTGAAGCTTTCTTT. Full variable domain (outside the CDR3, taken from reference TRBV2 and TRBJ1-1): EPEVTQTPSHQVTQMGQEVILRCVPISNHLYFYWYRQILGQKVEFLVSFYNNEISEKSEIFDDQFSVERPDGSNFTLKIRSTKLEDSAMYFCASGILQGARTEAFFGQGTRLTVV.

About this clonotype itself: At one end the junction does not follow the germline gene, possibly because of a read error. The chain is built from TRBV5-5 and TRBJ1-2; 7 bases align to TRBD1. There are 15 residues in the CDR3. The germline gives CDR1 SGHKS, CDR2 YYEKEE (reference sequence). The CDR3 coding sequence is TGCGCCAGCAGCCAAGTTATGACAGGGAACTATGGCTACACCTTC. Amino acid sequence: CASSQVMTGNYGYTF.

This chain joins TRBV28 and TRBJ2-1; TRBD1 aligns across 9 bases. V dropped 8 bases and J dropped 4; count of bases not matched to a gene: 9. CDR3 length: 15 amino acids. CDR1 is MDHEN and CDR2 is SYDVKM in the germline V gene. CDR3 sequence (DNA): TGTGCCAGCCGGAACAGGGGGCAGGGATACAATGAGCAGTTCTTC. Its protein is CASRNRGQGYNEQFF.

The sample holds a few counts of this clonotype. This chain connects TRBV12-3 or TRBV12-4 to TRBJ2-1; D perhaps matches TRBD1 (6 bases). The CDR3 is 16 amino acids. The germline V and J ends were trimmed by 1 base and 4 bases, with 14 bases remaining between them. As DNA, the CDR3 is TGTGCCAGCAGTTTAGGTGGGACAACCTTTTACAATGAGCAGTTCTTC. The encoded protein is CASSLGGTTFYNEQFF.

Details on this clonotype: Being one base from a much bigger clone, this may be a read error. This chain links TRBV10-3 with TRBJ2-2, with D perhaps TRBD2 (6 bases). The CDR3 extends over 13 amino acids. Trimming stripped 5 bases from V and 4 bases from J, with 8 bases between. Per the germline V gene, CDR1 is ENHRY and CDR2 is SYGVKD. CDR3 loop: CAISYGSTGELFF. Written as DNA, the CDR3 is TGTGCCATCAGTTACGGGAGCACCGGGGAGCTGTTTTTT.

This clonotype was detected a few times. V and J are TRBV29-1 and TRBJ1-1; D is unresolved. V dropped 0 bases and J dropped 9 bases, with 14 bases sitting between them. Germline V CDR1 and CDR2: SQVTM, ANQGSEA. The length of the CDR3 is 13 residues. In DNA, the CDR3 is TGCAGCGTTGAAGAGGTAGCGGCGGTTCAAGCTTTCTTT. Protein sequence: CSVEEVAAVQAFF. Based on the CDR3 plus reference TRBV29-1 and TRBJ1-1, the full variable domain is SAVISQKPSRDICQRGTSLTIQCQVDSQVTMMFWYRQQPGQSLTLIATANQGSEATYESGFVIDKFPISRPNLTFSTLTVSNMSPEDSSIYLCSVEEVAAVQAFFGQGTRLTVV.

This clonotype was recorded many times. The chain is built from TRBV4-1 and TRBJ2-1; possibly TRBD1 or TRBD2 for D (5 bases each). Trimming stripped 2 bases from V and 8 bases from J, with 13 bases between. The germline V gene has CDR1 MGHRA and CDR2 YSYEKL. The CDR3 covers 14 residues. Here the CDR3 DNA reads TGCGCCAGCAGCCAACGGGACCTATGGGATGAGCAGTTCTTC. It codes for CASSQRDLWDEQFF.

This clonotype appeared a few times. At one of its ends the junction is not consistent with the germline gene, which may arise from a read error. V gene TRBV14 combines with J gene TRBJ1-1; D is possibly TRBD1 (5 bases). CDR3 size: 13 residues. CDR1 and CDR2 (germline): SGHDN, FVKESK. The CDR3 sequence is CASTQSEGTEAFF. CDR3 bases: TGTGCCAGCACCCAATCGGAGGGGACTGAAGCTTTCTTT.

This clonotype was recorded many times. The chain joins TRBV7-3 to TRBJ2-1, with TRBD2 matching 11 bases. CDR3 size: 14 residues. Trimming removed 5 bases from V and 8 bases from J; junction bases left unmatched: 5. The germline V gene encodes CDR1 SGHTA and CDR2 FQGTGA. The CDR3: CASSPSGRFDEQFF. The CDR3 DNA reads as TGTGCCAGCAGCCCTAGCGGGAGGTTCGATGAGCAGTTCTTC.

Comment on this clonotype: Just one base apart from a much larger clone, this may be a read error. The genes are TRBV20-1 and TRBJ2-5, with TRBD1 identical over 11 bases. The J segment lost 9 bases and the V segment lost 5 bases, leaving 11 bases of the junction unmatched. Germline CDR1 DFQATT, CDR2 SNEGSKA (reference sequence). The CDR3 loop spans 14 amino acids. In DNA, the CDR3 is TGCAGTGCTGGTGGACAGGGGGCGGGGGAGGCCCAGTACTTC. Protein: CSAGGQGAGEAQYF.

This clonotype showed up many times. The V call is TRBV28, the J call TRBJ1-6; D is unresolved. Germline CDR1 and CDR2: MDHEN and SYDVKM. V was clipped by 6 bases and J by 0 bases, with 6 bases between them. This CDR3 is 14 amino acids long. In nucleotides, the CDR3 is TGTGCCAGCAGAGGAGGCTCCTATAATTCACCCCTCCACTTT. The encoded protein is CASRGGSYNSPLHF. The whole variable domain, remainder taken from reference TRBV28 and TRBJ1-6, is DVKVTQSSRYLVKRTGEKVFLECVQDMDHENMFWYRQDPGLGLRLIYFSYDVKMKEKGDIPEGYSVSREKKERFSLILESASTNQTSMYLCASRGGSYNSPLHFGNGTRLTVT.

In this sample, this clonotype turned up many times. V is TRBV2 and J is TRBJ2-3, with D hard to call. This CDR3 has 11 residues. V gave up 6 bases and J gave up 13 bases, with 14 bases separating them. Germline lookup yields CDR1 SNHLY and CDR2 FYNNEI. The CDR3 region has the DNA TGTGCCAGCAGCCCCACCCTCGAGAAGTATTTT. As protein: CASSPTLEKYF.

There are many counts of this clonotype. The rearrangement links TRBV2 to TRBJ2-3, with 8 nucleotides matching TRBD2. The J segment lost 2 bases and the V segment lost 10 bases, leaving 8 bases of the junction unmatched. This CDR3 region has 14 residues. CDR1 and CDR2 from the germline V gene are SNHLY and FYNNEI. DNA of the CDR3: TGTGCCACCACGGGGGGGCTGCACACAGATACGCAGTATTTT. This codes for CATTGGLHTDTQYF.

There are many counts of this clonotype. The V gene is TRBV5-1, the J gene TRBJ2-3, with D possibly matching TRBD2 (6 bases). CDR1 and CDR2 (germline): SGHRS, YFSETQ. The V end was cut by 5 bases, the J end by 0 bases, with 13 bases between. CDR3 length: 15 residues. In DNA form, the CDR3 reads TGCGCCAGCAGTTCTGGACTATCTAGCACAGATACGCAGTATTTT. It specifies CASSSGLSSTDTQYF.

This clonotype showed up many times. The rearrangement uses TRBV9 and TRBJ2-1; TRBD2 agrees at 13 bases. Trimming cost V 4 bases and J 6 bases; bases outside gene matches: 4. Germline V CDR1 and CDR2: SGDLS, YYNGEE. The CDR3 contains 15 residues. CDR3 sequence reads: CASSPTSGRVNEQFF. CDR3 DNA: TGTGCCAGCAGCCCTACTAGCGGGAGGGTCAATGAGCAGTTCTTC.

This clonotype has just a few counts. The chain carries TRBV20-1 and TRBJ1-4; D is uncertain. CDR1 is DFQATT and CDR2 is SNEGSKA in the germline V gene (reference sequence). V was pared by 6 bases and J by 11 bases, with 13 bases between. This CDR3 is 11 amino acids long. The CDR3: CSAVDGTKLFF. DNA of the CDR3: TGCAGTGCAGTAGACGGCACTAAACTGTTTTTT.

In its sample, this clonotype was seen a few times. A much larger clone differs by one base, so this may be a read error. The rearrangement joins TRBV7-8 to TRBJ2-1; the match to TRBD2 covers 11 bases. The CDR3 is 16 amino acids. Germline V gene data show CDR1 as SGHVS and CDR2 as FQNEAQ. CDR3 region: CASSKGLAESYNEQSF. In nucleotides, the CDR3 is TGTGCCAGCAGCAAGGGACTAGCGGAGTCCTACAATGAGCAGTCCTTC.

This clonotype was observed many times. The DNA is left out, because the CDR3 cannot be placed on it with certainty; the CDR3 is given as TCRdb lists it. The CDR3 here is CASSLEGVGQGSF. The V gene is TRBV11-2, the J gene TRBJ2-1; the DNA was not used to check the table's D call, TRBD1. The CDR3 spans 13 residues, counting both ends. Germline values: CDR1 SGHAT, CDR2 FQNNGV.

This clonotype was recorded at least ten times. The rearrangement uses TRBV11-2 and TRBJ1-1; D may be TRBD1 (6 bases). V lost 3 bases and J 0 bases, leaving 11 bases between the germline ends. There are 15 residues in the CDR3. Per the germline V gene, CDR1 is SGHAT and CDR2 is FQNNGV. The CDR3 here is CASSFRGALNTEAFF. Here the CDR3 DNA reads TGTGCCAGCAGCTTTAGGGGGGCTTTGAACACTGAAGCTTTCTTT.

This clonotype appeared a few times. V usage is TRBV29-1 and J usage is TRBJ2-2, with D possibly called TRBD1 or TRBD2 (5 bases each). Germline CDR1 reads SQVTM; CDR2 reads ANQGSEA. The CDR3 is 15 residues long. Trimming left V 2 bases short and J 5 bases short, with 15 bases between. For the CDR3, the DNA is TGCAGCGTTGAAAGGGGAAACGGGGTTACCGGGGAGCTGTTTTTT. It specifies CSVERGNGVTGELFF.

This clonotype was picked up many times. The V and J genes are TRBV7-2 and TRBJ2-4, with D perhaps matching TRBD2 (6 bases). Germline lookup yields CDR1 SGHTA and CDR2 FQGNSA. The V end was cut by 3 bases, the J end by 2 bases, with 11 bases between. The length of the CDR3 is 15 residues. This chain's CDR3 is CASSFSGATKNIQYF. CDR3 in DNA: TGTGCCAGCAGCTTTTCGGGAGCAACCAAAAACATTCAGTACTTC.

The rearrangement uses TRBV14 and TRBJ1-2; no reliable D call. The germline V and J ends were trimmed by 2 bases and 0 bases, with 10 bases remaining between them. Germline V CDR1 and CDR2: SGHDN, FVKESK. This CDR3 has 15 residues. CDR3: CASSQNTRSNYGYTF. The CDR3 nucleotides are TGTGCCAGCAGCCAAAATACTCGCTCTAACTATGGCTACACCTTC. Full variable domain (rest looked up from reference TRBV14 and TRBJ1-2): EAGVTQFPSHSVIEKGQTVTLRCDPISGHDNLYWYRRVMGKEIKFLLHFVKESKQDESGMPNNRFLAERTGGTYSTLKVQPAELEDSGVYFCASSQNTRSNYGYTFGSGTRLTVV.

This clonotype occurred many times. The genes are TRBV20-1 and TRBJ2-3; D is unresolved. CDR1 and CDR2 (germline): DFQATT, SNEGSKA (reference sequence). V was pared by 3 bases and J by 1 base, with 11 bases between. This CDR3 contains 14 residues. The CDR3 loop is CSASPRLGTDTQYF. The CDR3 nucleotides are TGCAGTGCTAGCCCTAGGTTGGGCACAGATACGCAGTATTTT.

The genes are TRBV5-1 and TRBJ1-1, with D possibly TRBD1 on 5 matching bases. Trimming left V 4 bases short and J 7 bases short, with 14 bases between. Per the germline V gene, CDR1 is SGHRS and CDR2 is YFSETQ. CDR3 length: 13 amino acids. DNA of the CDR3: TGCGCCAGCAGCCCCAAGGTCGGGGGTGAAGCTTTCTTT. The encoded protein is CASSPKVGGEAFF.

This clonotype was counted many times. V and J are TRBV2 and TRBJ2-1; perhaps TRBD2 as D (6 bases). Trimming cost V 6 bases and J 7 bases, with 13 bases left between them. The length of the CDR3 is 13 residues. Germline lookup yields CDR1 SNHLY and CDR2 FYNNEI. In DNA form, the CDR3 reads TGTGCCAGCAGGAACCCTAGCGAAAATGAGCAGTTCTTC. It codes for CASRNPSENEQFF.

This clonotype was detected ten times or more. The V call is TRBV7-2, the J call TRBJ1-4; D not resolved. The CDR3 spans 14 residues. From germline, CDR1 is SGHTA and CDR2 FQGNSA. Between the trimmed V and J ends, which lost 3 bases and 3 bases, there was a span of 8 bases. As DNA, the CDR3 is TGTGCCAGCAGCTTCCAGAGGTCTAATGAAAAACTGTTTTTT. Encoded protein: CASSFQRSNEKLFF.